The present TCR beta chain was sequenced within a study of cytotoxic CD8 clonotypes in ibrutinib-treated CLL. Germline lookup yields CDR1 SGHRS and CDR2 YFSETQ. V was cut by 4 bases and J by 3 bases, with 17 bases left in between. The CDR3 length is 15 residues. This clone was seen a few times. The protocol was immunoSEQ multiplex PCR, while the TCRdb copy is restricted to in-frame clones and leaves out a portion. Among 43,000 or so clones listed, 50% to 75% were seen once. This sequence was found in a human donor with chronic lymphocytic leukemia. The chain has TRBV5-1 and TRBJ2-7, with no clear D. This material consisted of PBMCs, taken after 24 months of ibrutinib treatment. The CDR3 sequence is CASSGSDKSYYEQYF. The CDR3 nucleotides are TGCGCCAGCAGCGGCTCAGATAAATCCTACTACGAGCAGTACTTC.